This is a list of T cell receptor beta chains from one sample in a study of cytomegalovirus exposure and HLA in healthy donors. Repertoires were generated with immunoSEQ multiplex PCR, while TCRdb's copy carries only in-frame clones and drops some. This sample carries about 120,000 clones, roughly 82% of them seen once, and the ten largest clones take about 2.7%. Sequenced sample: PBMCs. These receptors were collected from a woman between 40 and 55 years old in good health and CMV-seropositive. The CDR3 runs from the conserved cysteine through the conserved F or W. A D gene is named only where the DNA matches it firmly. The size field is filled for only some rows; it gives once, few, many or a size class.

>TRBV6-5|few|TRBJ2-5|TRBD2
CASSYLAGAGETQYF
TGTGCCAGCAGTTATCTAGCGGGAGCGGGGGAGACCCAGTACTTC
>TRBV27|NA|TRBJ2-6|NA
CASSFEVWGAGANVLTF
TGTGCCAGCAGTTTTGAGGTCTGGGGGGCTGGGGCCAACGTCCTGACTTTC
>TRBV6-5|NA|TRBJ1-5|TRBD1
CASSTGTGNQPQHF
TGTGCCAGCAGTACCGGGACAGGCAATCAGCCCCAGCATTTT
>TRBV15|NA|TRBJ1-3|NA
CATSRDLPGKLSGNTIYF
TGTGCCACCAGCAGAGATCTGCCAGGGAAGCTGTCTGGAAACACCATATATTTT
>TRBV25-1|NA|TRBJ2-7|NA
CASSKTTSYEQYF
TGTGCCAGCAGTAAAACTACCTCCTACGAGCAGTACTTC
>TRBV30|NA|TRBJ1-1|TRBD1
CAWSGWTGNTEAFF
TGTGCCTGGAGTGGATGGACAGGGAACACTGAAGCTTTCTTT
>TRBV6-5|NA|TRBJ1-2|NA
CASSYLTGPRAYGYTF
TGTGCCAGCAGTTACCTGACAGGCCCGAGGGCATATGGCTACACCTTC
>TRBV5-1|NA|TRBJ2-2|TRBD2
CASSLAPGLAGLTGELFF
TGCGCCAGCAGCTTGGCCCCGGGACTAGCGGGCCTCACCGGGGAGCTGTTTTTT
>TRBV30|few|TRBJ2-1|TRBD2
CARQAGGPYNEQFF
TGTGCCCGCCAAGCGGGGGGGCCCTACAATGAGCAGTTCTTC
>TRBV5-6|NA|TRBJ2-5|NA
CASSLVRTEETQYF
TGTGCCAGCAGCTTAGTAAGGACAGAAGAGACCCAGTACTTC
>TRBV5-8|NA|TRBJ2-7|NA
CASSLAFATGTYEQYF
TGTGCCAGCAGCTTGGCCTTCGCGACAGGAACCTACGAGCAGTACTTC
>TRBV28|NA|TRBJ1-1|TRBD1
CASDPQGVDTEAFF
TGTGCCAGCGACCCGCAGGGGGTCGACACTGAAGCTTTCTTT
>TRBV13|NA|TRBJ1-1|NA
CASSLGGGTAFF
TGTGCCAGCAGCTTAGGTGGCGGCACCGCTTTCTTT
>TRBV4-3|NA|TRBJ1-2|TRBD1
CASSQEGTGVNYGYTF
TGCGCCAGCAGCCAAGAGGGAACAGGGGTGAACTATGGCTACACCTTC
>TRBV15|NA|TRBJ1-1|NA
CATSRLTENTEAFF
TGTGCCACCAGCCGCTTGACAGAGAACACTGAAGCTTTCTTT
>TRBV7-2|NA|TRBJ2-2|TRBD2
CASSPRTSGGANTGELFF
TGTGCCAGCAGCCCCCGGACTAGCGGGGGGGCGAACACCGGGGAGCTGTTTTTT
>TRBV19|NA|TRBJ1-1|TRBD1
CASSTRTGRTEAFF
TGTGCCAGTAGTACCAGGACAGGGCGGACTGAAGCTTTCTTT
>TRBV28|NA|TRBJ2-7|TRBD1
CATRQGGYEQYF
TGTGCCACCCGACAGGGGGGATACGAGCAGTACTTC
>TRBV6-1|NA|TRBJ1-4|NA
CASSDCPSLLVDNEKLFF
TGTGCCAGCAGTGACTGTCCAAGTCTCCTAGTCGACAATGAAAAACTGTTTTTT
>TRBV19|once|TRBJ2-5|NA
CATTLGAGQLETQYF
TGTGCCACCACCCTAGGGGCAGGGCAACTAGAGACCCAGTACTTC
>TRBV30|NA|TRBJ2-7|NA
CAWNLDNSYEQYF
TGTGCCTGGAACCTCGACAACTCCTACGAGCAGTACTTC
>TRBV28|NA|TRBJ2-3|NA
CASSPAVPSGVSTDTQYF
TGTGCCAGCAGCCCTGCAGTACCCTCAGGGGTCAGCACAGATACGCAGTATTTT
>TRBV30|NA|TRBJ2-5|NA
CAWTRARDSQETQYF
TGTGCCTGGACGAGGGCCCGAGATTCTCAAGAGACCCAGTACTTC
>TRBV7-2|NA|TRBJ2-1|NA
CASSLSYDNEQFF
TGTGCCAGCAGCTTAAGCTATGACAATGAGCAGTTCTTC
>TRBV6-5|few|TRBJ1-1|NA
CASSAGDPNTEAFF
TGTGCCAGCAGCGCCGGAGACCCTAACACTGAAGCTTTCTTT
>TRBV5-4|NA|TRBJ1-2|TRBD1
CASSSRTGEYTF
TGTGCCAGCAGCTCGCGGACAGGGGAGTACACCTTC
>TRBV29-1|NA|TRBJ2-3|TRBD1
CSARDRGFTDTQYF
TGCAGCGCGCGGGACAGGGGATTCACAGATACGCAGTATTTT
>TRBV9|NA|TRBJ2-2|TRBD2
CASSPRTRGNTGELFF
TGTGCCAGCAGCCCTAGGACTAGGGGGAACACCGGGGAGCTGTTTTTT
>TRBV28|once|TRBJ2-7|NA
CASSGVYEQYF
TGTGCCAGCAGCGGAGTTTACGAGCAGTACTTC
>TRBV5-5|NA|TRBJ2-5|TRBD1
CASSRLMRDRVTQETQYF
TGTGCCAGCAGCCGCCTGATGAGGGACAGGGTTACCCAAGAGACCCAGTACTTC
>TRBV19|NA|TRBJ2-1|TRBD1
CASRDRGPLYNEQFF
TGTGCCAGTAGAGACAGGGGCCCCCTATACAATGAGCAGTTCTTC
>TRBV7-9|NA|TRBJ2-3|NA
CASSLGGAGPDTQYF
TGTGCCAGCAGCTTAGGAGGGGCGGGACCAGATACGCAGTATTTT
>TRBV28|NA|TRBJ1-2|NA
CASSLPRGGDSINYGYTF
TGTGCCAGCAGTTTGCCCCGCGGGGGAGACAGTATTAACTATGGCTACACCTTC
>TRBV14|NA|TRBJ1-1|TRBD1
CASSQSGQGFRGTEAFF
TGTGCCAGCAGCCAATCGGGACAGGGTTTTAGGGGCACTGAAGCTTTCTTT
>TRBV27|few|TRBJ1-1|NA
CASSRWAGVTEAFF
TGTGCCAGCAGCCGATGGGCAGGGGTCACTGAAGCTTTCTTT
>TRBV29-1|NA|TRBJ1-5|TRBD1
CSVSTGGAAQPQHF
TGCAGCGTCTCTACAGGGGGCGCGGCTCAGCCCCAGCATTTT
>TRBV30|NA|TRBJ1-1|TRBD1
CAWRENRGRVTEAFF
TGTGCCTGGAGAGAGAACAGGGGGCGGGTCACTGAAGCTTTCTTT
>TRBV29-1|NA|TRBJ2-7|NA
CSALTGVYEQYF
TGCAGCGCGCTGACAGGAGTCTACGAGCAGTACTTC
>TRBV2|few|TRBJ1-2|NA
CASSEPGRSRGYTF
TGTGCCAGCAGTGAACCAGGGAGGAGCCGTGGCTACACCTTC
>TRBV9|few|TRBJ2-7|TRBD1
CASSVDRGTYEQYF
TGTGCCAGCAGCGTAGACAGGGGAACCTACGAGCAGTACTTC
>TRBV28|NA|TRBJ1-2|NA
CASSSTGYGYTF
TGTGCCAGCAGTTCGACGGGGTATGGCTACACCTTC
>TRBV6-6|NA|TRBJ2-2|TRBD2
CASSYRREEATGELFF
TGTGCCAGCAGTTATCGGCGGGAGGAGGCCACCGGGGAGCTGTTTTTT
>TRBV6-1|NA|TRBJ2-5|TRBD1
CASNLGTGETQYF
TGTGCCAGCAACCTAGGGACAGGAGAGACCCAGTACTTC
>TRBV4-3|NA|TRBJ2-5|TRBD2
CASSGSSGGAETQYF
TGCGCCAGCAGCGGTAGTAGCGGGGGCGCAGAGACCCAGTACTTC